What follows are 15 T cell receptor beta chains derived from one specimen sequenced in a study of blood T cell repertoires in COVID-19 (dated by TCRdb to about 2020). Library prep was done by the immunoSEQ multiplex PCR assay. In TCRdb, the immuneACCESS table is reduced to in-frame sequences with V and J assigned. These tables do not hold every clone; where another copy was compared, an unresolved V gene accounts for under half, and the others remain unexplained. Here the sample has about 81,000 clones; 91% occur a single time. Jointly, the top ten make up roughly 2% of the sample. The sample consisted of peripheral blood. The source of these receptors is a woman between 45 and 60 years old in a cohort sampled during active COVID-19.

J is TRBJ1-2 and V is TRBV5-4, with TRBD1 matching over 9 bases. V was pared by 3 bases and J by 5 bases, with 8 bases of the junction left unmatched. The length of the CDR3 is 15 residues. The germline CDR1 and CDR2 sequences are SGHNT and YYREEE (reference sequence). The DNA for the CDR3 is TGTGCCAGCAGCTCAAAGACAGGGGGGGGATATGGCTACACCTTC. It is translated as CASSSKTGGGYGYTF.

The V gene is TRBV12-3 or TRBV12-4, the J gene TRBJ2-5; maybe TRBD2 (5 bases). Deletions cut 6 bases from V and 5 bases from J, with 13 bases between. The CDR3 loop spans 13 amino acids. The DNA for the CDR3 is TGTGCCAGCAGACAGACTGGGAGTGAGACCCAGTACTTC. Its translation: CASRQTGSETQYF.

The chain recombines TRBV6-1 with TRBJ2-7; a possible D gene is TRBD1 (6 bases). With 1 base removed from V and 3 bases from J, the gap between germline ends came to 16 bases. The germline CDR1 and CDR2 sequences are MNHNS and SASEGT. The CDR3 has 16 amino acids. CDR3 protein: CASSEGTAINYYEQYF. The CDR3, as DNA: TGTGCCAGCAGTGAAGGGACAGCTATTAACTACTACGAGCAGTACTTC.

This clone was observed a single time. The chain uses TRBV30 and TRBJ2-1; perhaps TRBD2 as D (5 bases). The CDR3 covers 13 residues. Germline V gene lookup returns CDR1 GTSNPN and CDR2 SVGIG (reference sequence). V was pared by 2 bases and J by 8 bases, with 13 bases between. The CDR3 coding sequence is TGTGCCTGGAGTAGAGGGCCTCGGGATGAGCAGTTCTTC. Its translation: CAWSRGPRDEQFF.

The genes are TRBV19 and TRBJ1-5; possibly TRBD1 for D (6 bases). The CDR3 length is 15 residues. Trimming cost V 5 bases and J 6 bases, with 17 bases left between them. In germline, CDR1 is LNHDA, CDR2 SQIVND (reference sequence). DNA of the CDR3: TGTGCCAGTAGTGAGGCAGGGGATGGGACTCAGCCCCAGCATTTT. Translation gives CASSEAGDGTQPQHF.

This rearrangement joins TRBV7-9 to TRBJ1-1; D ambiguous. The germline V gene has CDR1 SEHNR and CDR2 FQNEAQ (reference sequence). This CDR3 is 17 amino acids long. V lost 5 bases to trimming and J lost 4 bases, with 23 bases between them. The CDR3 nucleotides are TGTGCCAGCAGCCCCTCTCCCATTCTGCGGGGATTCACTGAAGCTTTCTTT. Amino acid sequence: CASSPSPILRGFTEAFF.

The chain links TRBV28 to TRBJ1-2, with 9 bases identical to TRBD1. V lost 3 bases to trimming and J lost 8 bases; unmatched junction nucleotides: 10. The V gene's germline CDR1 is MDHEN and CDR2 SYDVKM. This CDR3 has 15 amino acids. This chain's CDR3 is CASSFRTGVWGGYTF. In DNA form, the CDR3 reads TGTGCCAGCAGTTTTAGGACAGGGGTATGGGGAGGCTACACCTTC.

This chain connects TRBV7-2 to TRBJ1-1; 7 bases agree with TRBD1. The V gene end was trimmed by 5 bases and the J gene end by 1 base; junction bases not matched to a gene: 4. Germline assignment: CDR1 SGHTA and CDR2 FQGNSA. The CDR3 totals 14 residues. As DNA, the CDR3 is TGTGCCAGCAGCCTCAACAGGGGGAACACTGAAGCTTTCTTT. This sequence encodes CASSLNRGNTEAFF. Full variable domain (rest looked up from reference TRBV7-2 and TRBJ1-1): GAGVSQSPSNKVTEKGKDVELRCDPISGHTALYWYRQSLGQGLEFLIYFQGNSAPDKSGLPSDRFSAERTGGSVSTLTIQRTQQEDSAVYLCASSLNRGNTEAFFGQGTRLTVV.

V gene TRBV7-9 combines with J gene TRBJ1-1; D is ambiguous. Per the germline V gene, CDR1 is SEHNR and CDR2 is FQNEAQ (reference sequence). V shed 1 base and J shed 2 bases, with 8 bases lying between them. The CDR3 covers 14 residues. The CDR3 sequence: CASSLELENTEAFF. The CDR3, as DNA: TGTGCCAGCAGCTTAGAATTAGAAAACACTGAAGCTTTCTTT.

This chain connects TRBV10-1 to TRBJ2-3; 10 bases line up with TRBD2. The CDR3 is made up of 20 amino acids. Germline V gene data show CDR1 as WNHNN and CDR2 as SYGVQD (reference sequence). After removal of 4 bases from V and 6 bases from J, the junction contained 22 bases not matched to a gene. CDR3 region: CASSAEQPYQLAGKGDTQYF. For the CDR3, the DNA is TGCGCCAGCAGTGCCGAGCAGCCATACCAACTAGCGGGAAAGGGCGATACGCAGTATTTT.

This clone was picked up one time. In DNA form, the CDR3 reads TGTGCCAGCAGCCGGACAGCCTACGAGCAGTACTTC. It specifies CASSRTAYEQYF. The chain has TRBV6-6 and TRBJ2-7, with a tentative D call TRBD1 (6 bases). The CDR3 spans 12 residues. Trimming left V 6 bases short and J 2 bases short, with 8 bases between. Germline V gene sequence: CDR1 MNHNY, CDR2 SVGAGI (reference sequence).

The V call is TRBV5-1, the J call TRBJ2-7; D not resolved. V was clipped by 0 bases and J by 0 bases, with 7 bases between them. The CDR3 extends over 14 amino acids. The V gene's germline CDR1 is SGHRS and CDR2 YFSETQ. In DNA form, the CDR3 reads TGCGCCAGCAGCTTGGAACAGTTCTCCTACGAGCAGTACTTC. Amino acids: CASSLEQFSYEQYF.

CDR3 region: CASSFRGPTSGGEQYF. The CDR3 nucleotides read TGTGCCAGCAGCTTCCGCGGCCCGACTAGCGGGGGAGAGCAGTACTTC. This rearrangement joins TRBV5-6 to TRBJ2-7; 12 nucleotides agree with TRBD2. The J segment lost 7 bases and the V segment lost 2 bases, leaving 10 bases of the junction unmatched. This CDR3 has 16 residues. Germline CDR1 reads SGHDT; CDR2 reads YYEEEE.

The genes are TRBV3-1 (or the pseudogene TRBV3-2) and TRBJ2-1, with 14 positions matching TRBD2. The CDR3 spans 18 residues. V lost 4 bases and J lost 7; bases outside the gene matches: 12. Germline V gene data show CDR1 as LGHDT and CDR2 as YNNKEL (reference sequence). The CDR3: CASSLLGLAGGSGNEQFF. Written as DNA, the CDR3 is TGTGCCAGCAGCCTTCTCGGACTAGCGGGGGGATCTGGAAATGAGCAGTTCTTC.

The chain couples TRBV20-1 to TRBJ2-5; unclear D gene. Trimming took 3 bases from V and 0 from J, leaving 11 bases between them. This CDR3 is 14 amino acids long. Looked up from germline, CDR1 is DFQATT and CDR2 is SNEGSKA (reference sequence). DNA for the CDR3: TGCAGTGCTAGTGGTAGCAGAAACCAAGAGACCCAGTACTTC. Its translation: CSASGSRNQETQYF.